This T cell receptor (beta chain) was recovered during a study of cytomegalovirus exposure and HLA in healthy donors. The study, taken as a whole, reports: A missense variant in DCLRE1C was later tied to TCR beta V- and J-gene trimming.

A word on this clone: Its cognate antigen is unknown.

In the PCR, 60 Vbeta and 13 Jbeta primers were used. Sequencing was performed with immunoSEQ multiplex PCR; in TCRdb, only in-frame clones are kept and a portion is missing. The data hold under 200,000 clones, with around three quarters observed a single time. This CDR3 spans 13 amino acids. CDR1 and CDR2 from the germline V gene are KGHSH and LQKENI. V was clipped by 4 bases and J by 1 base, with 6 bases between them. Sequenced material: PBMCs. The V call is TRBV18, the J call TRBJ2-3; the D is unclear. The sequence was obtained from a man aged 40-50 years in good health and CMV-seronegative. CDR3 in DNA: TGTGCCAGCTCACGGTCGGGCACAGATACGCAGTATTTT. This sequence encodes CASSRSGTDTQYF.